Sequencing of this TCR beta chain was carried out in a study of T cell changes during pregnancy in multiple sclerosis. The assay was immunoSEQ multiplex PCR, and TCRdb's table has in-frame clones only and misses some. This sample has some 80,000 clones; about 89% occur once, and the top ten carry around 0.96%. V trimming: 6 bases; J trimming: 4 bases; junction bases outside the gene matches: 10. The CDR3 consists of 15 residues. The germline V gene encodes CDR1 MNHNY and CDR2 SVGAGI (reference sequence). The starting material was peripheral blood, obtained in the first trimester of pregnancy. The sequence was obtained from a female donor in good health, enrolled as a control in a pregnancy study. The chain uses TRBV6-6 and TRBJ1-2; 8 positions match TRBD1. CDR3 in DNA: TGTGCCAGCAGCTTGGAATCGACAGGGGTCTATGGCTACACCTTC. Translating gives CASSLESTGVYGYTF.